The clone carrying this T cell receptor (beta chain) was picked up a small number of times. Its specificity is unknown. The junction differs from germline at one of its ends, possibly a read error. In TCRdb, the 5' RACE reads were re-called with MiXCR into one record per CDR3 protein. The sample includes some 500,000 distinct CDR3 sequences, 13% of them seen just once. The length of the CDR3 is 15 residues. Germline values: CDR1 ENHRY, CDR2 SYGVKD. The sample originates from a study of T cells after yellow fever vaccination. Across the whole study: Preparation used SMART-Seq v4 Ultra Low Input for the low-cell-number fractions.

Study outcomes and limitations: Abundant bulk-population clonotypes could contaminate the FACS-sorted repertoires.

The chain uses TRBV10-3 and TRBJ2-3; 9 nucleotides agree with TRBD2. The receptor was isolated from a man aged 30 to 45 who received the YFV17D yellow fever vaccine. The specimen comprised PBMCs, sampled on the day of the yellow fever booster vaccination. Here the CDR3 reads CAISQSSGTGDTQYF. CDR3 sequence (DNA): TGTGCCATCAGTCAGTCTAGCGGGACGGGGGATACGCAGTATTTT.